The next 31 T cell receptor beta chains were all read from a single sample in a study of cytomegalovirus exposure and HLA in healthy donors. Profiling relied on immunoSEQ multiplex PCR, and the TCRdb table lists in-frame clones only, not all of them. The table has about 180,000 clones, around 85% seen once. Material for sequencing was PBMCs. These receptors all stem from a man between 18 and 29 years old in good health and CMV-seropositive.

The rearrangement joins TRBV19 to TRBJ2-1; the D gene is possibly TRBD1 (6 bases). The CDR3 runs to 13 residues. Looked up from germline, CDR1 is LNHDA and CDR2 is SQIVND (reference sequence). V was trimmed by 5 bases and J by 2 bases, leaving 7 bases between them. CDR3 in DNA: TGTGCCAGTAGTGAGGGGGCCTACAATGAGCAGTTCTTC. This translates into CASSEGAYNEQFF.

The chain recombines TRBV14 with TRBJ2-2; 11 bases map to TRBD2. The CDR3 covers 16 residues. V gave up 5 bases and J gave up 6 bases; unmatched junction bases: 8. The germline V gene has CDR1 SGHDN and CDR2 FVKESK. In nucleotides, the CDR3 is TGTGCCAGCAGCGAAATTAGCGGGGGGGCTTCCGGGGAGCTGTTTTTT. Translating gives CASSEISGGASGELFF.

The chain joins TRBV28 to TRBJ2-3, with D maybe TRBD2 (5 bases). V was clipped by 8 bases and J by 3 bases, with 15 bases between them. CDR1 and CDR2 from the germline V gene are MDHEN and SYDVKM. The CDR3 loop spans 14 amino acids. CDR3: CASSNGGQTDTQYF. In DNA form, the CDR3 reads TGTGCCAGCTCGAACGGCGGGCAGACAGATACGCAGTATTTT.

This chain joins TRBV7-9 and TRBJ1-1, with TRBD1 identical over 8 bases. CDR3 length: 16 residues. Looked up from germline, CDR1 is SEHNR and CDR2 is FQNEAQ (reference sequence). The ends lost 1 base at V and 4 bases at J; junction bases unmatched: 8. CDR3 protein: CASSLVTDRGRTEAFF. CDR3 sequence (DNA): TGTGCCAGCAGCTTAGTCACCGACAGGGGCCGCACTGAAGCTTTCTTT.

This chain links TRBV7-9 with TRBJ1-2, with a tentative D call TRBD1 (5 bases). Germline V CDR1 and CDR2: SEHNR, FQNEAQ (reference sequence). This CDR3 comprises 16 residues. Trimming took off 5 bases at V and 7 bases at J, with 23 bases between the two ends. CDR3 DNA: TGTGCCAGCAGCCCCCCCAATGGACGGGAGAGGGGTGGCTACACCTTC. Translation: CASSPPNGRERGGYTF.

The chain couples TRBV5-1 to TRBJ1-2; no firm D call. The CDR3 spans 16 residues. Trimming removed 0 bases at V and 8 bases at J, with 20 bases between. Germline loops: CDR1 SGHRS, CDR2 YFSETQ. CDR3 nucleotide sequence: TGCGCCAGCAGCTTGGACAGACCAGCCCTTTTTGGAGGCTACACCTTC. Its protein product is CASSLDRPALFGGYTF.

There are a few counts of this clone. The chain carries TRBV7-8 and TRBJ2-7; 8 bases match TRBD2. CDR3 length: 15 amino acids. V was clipped by 1 base and J by 3 bases; unmatched bases: 5. Germline lookup yields CDR1 SGHVS and CDR2 FQNEAQ. DNA for the CDR3: TGTGCCAGCAGCTTAGGGGCAACTAGCGGCTACGAGCAGTACTTC. Amino acid sequence: CASSLGATSGYEQYF.

This clone was detected a few times. The chain is built from TRBV19 and TRBJ1-2; weak D call: TRBD1 (5 bases). V was trimmed by 6 bases and J by 2 bases, leaving 13 bases between them. There are 14 residues in the CDR3. Germline V gene lookup returns CDR1 LNHDA and CDR2 SQIVND (reference sequence). The CDR3 loop reads CASSHIDSNYGYTF. The CDR3, as DNA: TGTGCCAGTAGCCACATCGACAGCAACTATGGCTACACCTTC.

V and J are TRBV13 and TRBJ1-2; no clear D gene. The V gene lost 0 bases and the J gene lost 6 bases, with 8 bases spanning the gap. Germline V lookup: CDR1 PRHDT, CDR2 FYEKMQ (reference sequence). The CDR3 has 13 residues. The CDR3 DNA sequence: TGTGCCAGCAGCTTAGGTGGTGGGCATGGCTACACCTTC. Its protein product is CASSLGGGHGYTF.

The sample holds a few counts of this clone. V gene TRBV6-6 combines with J gene TRBJ2-7; D unresolved. The ends were cut back, 5 bases at V and 1 base at J, with 6 bases in the middle. The CDR3 contains 12 residues. From germline, CDR1 is MNHNY and CDR2 SVGAGI (reference sequence). The CDR3 DNA is TGTGCCAGCAGTCCTCCTTCCTACGAGCAGTACTTC. It specifies CASSPPSYEQYF.

The CDR3 DNA reads as TGCACCACAGAAGAGCAGTTCTTC. This gives the protein CTTEEQFF. This chain joins TRBV29-1 and TRBJ2-1, with no clear D. The germline V gene encodes CDR1 SQVTM and CDR2 ANQGSEA. This CDR3 comprises 8 residues.

The V call is TRBV7-9, the J call TRBJ2-2; D not certain. The V end lost 5 bases, the J end lost 6 bases, and 10 bases lay between the germline ends. The CDR3 runs 13 residues. Per the germline V gene, CDR1 is SEHNR and CDR2 is FQNEAQ (reference sequence). The CDR3 DNA reads TGTGCCAGCAGCCCGGTGGCGGCCGGGGAGCTGTTTTTT. Translation: CASSPVAAGELFF.

V and J are TRBV30 and TRBJ1-5; TRBD1 is a possible D gene (6 bases). Trimming removed 4 bases from V and 7 bases from J, with 17 bases in between. From germline, CDR1 is GTSNPN and CDR2 SVGIG (reference sequence). The CDR3 is 14 amino acids. This CDR3 reads CAWTEGGRRQPQHF. In DNA, the CDR3 is TGTGCCTGGACCGAGGGGGGGCGCCGGCAGCCCCAGCATTTT.

Regarding this clone: The sample has other DNA sequences that encode this CDR3 too. The gene calls are TRBV2 and TRBJ2-7; TRBD2 agrees at 11 bases. V lost 4 bases and J lost 2; bases outside the gene matches: 4. Germline V CDR1 and CDR2: SNHLY, FYNNEI. CDR3 length: 15 residues. DNA for the CDR3: TGTGCCAGCAGTGTGGGGACTAGCGGTACCTACGAGCAGTACTTC. This translates into CASSVGTSGTYEQYF.

The chain joins TRBV27 to TRBJ2-1, with D possibly TRBD2 on 7 matching bases. Germline loops: CDR1 MNHEY, CDR2 SMNVEV (reference sequence). The CDR3 has 14 residues. V lost 3 bases to trimming and J lost 8 bases, with 14 bases between them. Here the CDR3 DNA reads TGTGCCAGCAGTTTGGGGCAGGGGAGGGATGAGCAGTTCTTC. Translating it yields CASSLGQGRDEQFF.

This chain connects TRBV6-6 to TRBJ2-7; a possible D gene is TRBD2 (7 bases). CDR3 length: 16 amino acids. V was shortened by 0 bases and J by 6 bases, with 18 bases between the two germline ends. CDR1 is MNHNY, CDR2 SVGAGI, per germline (reference sequence). In DNA form, the CDR3 reads TGTGCCAGCAGTTACTCGTATCGGGGGGCAAAAGGCGAGCAGTACTTC. It specifies CASSYSYRGAKGEQYF.

The chain combines TRBV28 with TRBJ2-7; TRBD1 matches 7 bases. Losses at the gene ends were 6 bases for V and 0 bases for J; bases not matched to a gene: 5. This CDR3 spans 14 amino acids. Germline CDR1 is MDHEN and CDR2 is SYDVKM. The CDR3 is CASSLDRASYEQYF. CDR3 coding DNA: TGTGCCAGCAGCCTCGACAGGGCCTCCTACGAGCAGTACTTC.

The V gene is TRBV4-1, the J gene TRBJ1-2, with TRBD1 matching over 10 bases. The CDR3 is 16 amino acids. The V and J ends lost 2 bases and 4 bases, in that order; junction bases with no gene match: 7. Germline loops: CDR1 MGHRA, CDR2 YSYEKL. CDR3 amino acids: CASSQFLGQGGYGYTF. Written as DNA, the CDR3 is TGCGCCAGCAGCCAATTCCTAGGACAGGGGGGCTATGGCTACACCTTC.

The rearrangement links TRBV27 to TRBJ1-1, with a weak D call TRBD1 (6 bases). CDR1 is MNHEY, CDR2 SMNVEV, per germline (reference sequence). The CDR3 covers 12 residues. V was trimmed by 6 bases and J by 3 bases, leaving 8 bases between them. CDR3 region: CASRGTHTEAFF. CDR3 coding DNA: TGTGCCAGCAGGGGGACACACACTGAAGCTTTCTTT.

The rearrangement uses TRBV7-2 and TRBJ2-3; TRBD1 matches at 11 bases. Looked up from germline, CDR1 is SGHTA and CDR2 is FQGNSA. Trimming removed 1 base from V and 0 bases from J; junction bases left unmatched: 3. CDR3 length: 17 amino acids. CDR3 nucleotides: TGTGCCAGCAGCTTAGTTGGACAGGGGGCGAGCACAGATACGCAGTATTTT. It translates to CASSLVGQGASTDTQYF. Full variable domain (remainder filled in from reference TRBV7-2 and TRBJ2-3): GAGVSQSPSNKVTEKGKDVELRCDPISGHTALYWYRQSLGQGLEFLIYFQGNSAPDKSGLPSDRFSAERTGGSVSTLTIQRTQQEDSAVYLCASSLVGQGASTDTQYFGPGTRLTVL.

This chain connects TRBV9 to TRBJ2-2; 8 positions match TRBD2. The CDR3 runs to 16 residues. Losses at the gene ends were 4 bases for V and 4 bases for J; bases not matched to a gene: 9. The germline V gene encodes CDR1 SGDLS and CDR2 YYNGEE. In DNA form, the CDR3 reads TGTGCCAGCAGCCCCAGGATAGCGGGACCCACCGGGGAGCTGTTTTTT. It codes for CASSPRIAGPTGELFF.

This chain links TRBV28 with TRBJ1-5, with 11 nucleotides matching TRBD1. V lost 5 bases to trimming and J lost 9 bases; unmatched junction nucleotides: 6. This CDR3 has 14 amino acids. Germline-derived CDR1 and CDR2 are MDHEN and SYDVKM. CDR3 in DNA: TGTGCCAGCAGTCCGGGACAGGGGGTACGGCCCCAGCATTTT. Encoded protein: CASSPGQGVRPQHF. The full variable domain, in which reference TRBV28 and TRBJ1-5 provide the parts outside the CDR3, is DVKVTQSSRYLVKRTGEKVFLECVQDMDHENMFWYRQDPGLGLRLIYFSYDVKMKEKGDIPEGYSVSREKKERFSLILESASTNQTSMYLCASSPGQGVRPQHFGDGTRLSIL.

This chain connects TRBV7-7 to TRBJ2-5; D is uncertain. Germline V gene data show CDR1 as SSHAT and CDR2 as FNYEAQ (reference sequence). The germline V and J ends were trimmed by 5 bases and 4 bases, with 11 bases remaining between them. This CDR3 has 13 amino acids. The CDR3 is CASSPEFGETQYF. CDR3 nucleotide sequence: TGTGCCAGCAGCCCCGAGTTTGGAGAGACCCAGTACTTC.

In its sample, this clone was seen once. The DNA for the CDR3 is TGTGCCAGCAGCCCGAGGGACAGACCCTACGAGCAGTACTTC. This gives the protein CASSPRDRPYEQYF. This rearrangement joins TRBV5-4 to TRBJ2-7; TRBD1 agrees at 7 bases. With 4 bases clipped from V and 2 bases from J, the junction kept 6 bases outside the gene matches. From germline, CDR1 is SGHNT and CDR2 YYREEE (reference sequence). This CDR3 contains 14 residues.

The CDR3 nucleotides are TGTGCCTGGACTAAAACGGGGGACTCTAAGTTCTTC. Encoded protein: CAWTKTGDSKFF. V gene TRBV30 combines with J gene TRBJ2-1, with D perhaps matching TRBD2 (6 bases). This CDR3 has 12 amino acids. The V end was cut by 4 bases, the J end by 14 bases, with 18 bases between. CDR1 and CDR2 from the germline V gene are GTSNPN and SVGIG (reference sequence).

CDR3 nucleotide sequence: TGTGCCATCAGTGCGGGACAGGCAGAAAACATTCAGTACTTC. Its protein is CAISAGQAENIQYF. The chain is built from TRBV10-3 and TRBJ2-4; 8 nucleotides align to TRBD1. V was clipped by 4 bases and J by 5 bases; unmatched bases: 4. This CDR3 region has 14 residues. Germline V gene sequence: CDR1 ENHRY, CDR2 SYGVKD.

J is TRBJ2-1 and V is TRBV18, with D perhaps TRBD2 (7 bases). The CDR3 is made up of 14 amino acids. Germline V gene lookup returns CDR1 KGHSH and CDR2 LQKENI. Trimming left V 6 bases short and J 7 bases short, with 16 bases between. CDR3 DNA: TGTGCCAGCTCGTCGGGGGGCAGAGGGAATGAGCAGTTCTTC. This codes for CASSSGGRGNEQFF.

The genes are TRBV28 and TRBJ1-4; 8 positions match TRBD1. With V trimmed by 4 bases and J by 9 bases, 13 bases remained unmatched. The CDR3 length is 16 residues. Looked up from germline, CDR1 is MDHEN and CDR2 is SYDVKM. Written as DNA, the CDR3 is TGTGCCAGCAGTTCCCCTGGGACAGGTCAGATGAAAAAACTGTTTTTT. This translates into CASSSPGTGQMKKLFF.

V usage is TRBV7-9 and J usage is TRBJ2-2; tentatively, D is TRBD2 (6 bases). The CDR3 loop spans 16 amino acids. Germline loops: CDR1 SEHNR, CDR2 FQNEAQ (reference sequence). Trimming left V 5 bases short and J 7 bases short, with 20 bases between. CDR3 sequence reads: CASSRTGLLLHGELFF. DNA of the CDR3: TGTGCCAGCAGCCGAACGGGACTTCTCCTACACGGGGAGCTGTTTTTT.

The rearrangement uses TRBV28 and TRBJ1-1; D is unclear. The ends were cut back, 3 bases at V and 1 base at J, with 18 bases in the middle. Germline V gives CDR1 MDHEN, CDR2 SYDVKM. This CDR3 is built from 17 residues. The chain's CDR3 is CASSLPRAPGGNTEAFF. The DNA of the CDR3 is TGTGCCAGCAGTTTGCCCCGGGCCCCCGGAGGGAACACTGAAGCTTTCTTT.

The chain combines TRBV10-1 with TRBJ2-1; 7 positions match TRBD1. V shed 0 bases, J shed 4 bases, and the junction held 6 bases outside the gene matches. This CDR3 is 16 amino acids long. Germline CDR1 reads WNHNN; CDR2 reads SYGVQD (reference sequence). The CDR3: CASSESDQGDYNEQFF. CDR3 bases: TGCGCCAGCAGTGAGTCCGACCAGGGGGATTACAATGAGCAGTTCTTC.